These 24 T cell receptor beta chains were all obtained from the same sample, sequenced in a study of blood T cell repertoires in COVID-19. Measured with immunoSEQ multiplex PCR; TCRdb has only the in-frame clones, and not every one. The table includes about 240,000 clones, around nine tenths detected once. The specimen sequenced was peripheral blood. Every receptor here comes from a woman aged 70-85 years with active or convalescent COVID-19.

The chain carries TRBV10-1 and TRBJ2-1; the match to TRBD2 covers 10 bases. V lost 8 bases, J lost 7 bases, and 5 bases stayed unmatched. The V gene's germline CDR1 is WNHNN and CDR2 SYGVQD (reference sequence). The CDR3 covers 13 residues. The CDR3 DNA follows: TGCGCCAGCGGGACTAGCGTGGAAAATGAGCAGTTCTTC. It translates to CASGTSVENEQFF.

The V gene is TRBV10-1, the J gene TRBJ1-1, with 10 bases fitting TRBD1. The V segment lost 8 bases and the J segment 11 bases; nucleotides outside the gene matches: 8. The CDR3 runs to 12 residues. Germline V gives CDR1 WNHNN, CDR2 SYGVQD (reference sequence). CDR3 in DNA: TGCGCCAGCGGAACCGGGACAGGGGACGCTTTCTTT. This sequence encodes CASGTGTGDAFF.

In this sample, this clone turned up a few times. The V and J genes are TRBV9 and TRBJ1-4; D is possibly TRBD1 (5 bases). The V end was cut by 0 bases, the J end by 7 bases, with 10 bases between. This CDR3 region has 14 residues. Germline V gives CDR1 SGDLS, CDR2 YYNGEE. The CDR3 is CASSVDGGVEKLFF. CDR3 bases: TGTGCCAGCAGCGTAGATGGGGGGGTTGAAAAACTGTTTTTT.

The chain uses TRBV18 and TRBJ1-5; 11 nucleotides line up with TRBD1. V shed 3 bases, J shed 3 bases, and the junction held 4 bases outside the gene matches. Germline-derived CDR1 and CDR2 are KGHSH and LQKENI. This CDR3 is 16 amino acids long. The CDR3 loop reads CASSPRDRGDNQPQHF. For the CDR3, the DNA is TGTGCCAGCTCACCCAGGGACAGGGGGGACAATCAGCCCCAGCATTTT.

The V call is TRBV5-1, the J call TRBJ1-2, with 9 bases aligning to TRBD1. Germline CDR1 reads SGHRS; CDR2 reads YFSETQ. CDR3 length: 15 residues. The V gene end was trimmed by 3 bases and the J gene end by 8 bases; junction bases not matched to a gene: 11. The CDR3 sequence: CASSWTGTGWEGYTF. DNA for the CDR3: TGCGCCAGCAGCTGGACCGGGACAGGGTGGGAAGGCTACACCTTC.

The CDR3 sequence is CASSLKQGLNTEAFF. CDR3 DNA: TGTGCCAGCAGCTTGAAACAGGGTCTGAACACTGAAGCTTTCTTT. The chain links TRBV5-4 to TRBJ1-1; D possibly corresponds to TRBD1 (6 bases). The germline V gene has CDR1 SGHNT and CDR2 YYREEE (reference sequence). This CDR3 is built from 15 residues. The V end was cut by 1 base, the J end by 0 bases, with 10 bases between.

The chain has TRBV7-2 and TRBJ1-1; D is unresolved. The V gene lost 5 bases and the J gene lost 1 base, with 14 bases spanning the gap. CDR1 and CDR2 (germline): SGHTA, FQGNSA. The CDR3 extends over 15 amino acids. The CDR3 nucleotides read TGTGCCAGCAGCCCCGAGGGATGGGGGAACACTGAAGCTTTCTTT. Its translation: CASSPEGWGNTEAFF.

This clone was observed a single time. The chain recombines TRBV6-1 with TRBJ1-1; no clear D. The CDR3 contains 14 residues. The V gene lost 2 bases and the J gene lost 7 bases, with 14 bases spanning the gap. Germline assignment: CDR1 MNHNS and CDR2 SASEGT. CDR3 nucleotide sequence: TGTGCCAGCAGTGAATCAATTGGGAGGGATGAAGCTTTCTTT. Protein product: CASSESIGRDEAFF.

This rearrangement joins TRBV6-2 or TRBV6-3 to TRBJ1-2; D may be TRBD1 (5 bases). This CDR3 region has 14 residues. The ends were cut back, 0 bases at V and 8 bases at J, with 13 bases in the middle. CDR1 and CDR2 from the germline V gene are MNHEY and SVGEGT. The chain's CDR3 is CASSYSSQGNGYTF. CDR3 sequence (DNA): TGTGCCAGCAGTTACTCGAGTCAGGGTAACGGCTACACCTTC.

V is TRBV13 and J is TRBJ1-3; no clear D gene. Germline CDR1 PRHDT, CDR2 FYEKMQ (reference sequence). V was clipped by 6 bases and J by 8 bases, with 17 bases between them. This CDR3 contains 14 residues. This CDR3 is CASSFSGDEDTIYF. The CDR3 nucleotides read TGTGCCAGCAGTTTCAGTGGAGACGAGGACACCATATATTTT.

The chain combines TRBV7-9 with TRBJ1-2; TRBD1 agrees at 7 bases. Germline trimming cut 7 bases from V and 4 bases from J; bases unmatched to any gene: 15. Germline CDR1 is SEHNR and CDR2 is FQNEAQ (reference sequence). The CDR3 totals 16 residues. The chain's CDR3 is CASNSPKVTGAYGYTF. CDR3 DNA sequence: TGTGCCAGCAACTCACCCAAAGTAACAGGGGCCTATGGCTACACCTTC.

This sequence joins TRBV9 and TRBJ2-1; possibly TRBD1 for D (6 bases). Germline lookup yields CDR1 SGDLS and CDR2 YYNGEE. The germline V and J ends were trimmed by 4 bases and 2 bases, with 16 bases remaining between them. This CDR3 spans 16 amino acids. The CDR3 reads CASSMTGTTPYNEQFF. CDR3 nucleotide sequence: TGTGCCAGCAGCATGACCGGGACAACTCCCTACAATGAGCAGTTCTTC.

The rearrangement links TRBV27 to TRBJ1-1, with D unclear. CDR1 is MNHEY, CDR2 SMNVEV, per germline (reference sequence). The V end was cut by 3 bases, the J end by 6 bases, with 17 bases between. The CDR3 is made up of 15 amino acids. The CDR3 nucleotides read TGTGCCAGCAGTTTGGGTCGCCGAGGCCCGTCTGAAGCTTTCTTT. Translated, it gives CASSLGRRGPSEAFF.

CDR3 amino acids: CASSPDRGHYDGYTF. CDR3 DNA: TGTGCCAGTAGTCCGGACAGGGGGCACTATGATGGCTACACCTTC. The chain recombines TRBV19 with TRBJ1-2, with 11 nucleotides matching TRBD1. This CDR3 spans 15 amino acids. Germline V gene sequence: CDR1 LNHDA, CDR2 SQIVND (reference sequence). Trimming at V came to 5 bases and at J to 6 bases, leaving 8 bases not matched to a gene.

This chain connects TRBV19 to TRBJ2-5, with 12 bases lining up with TRBD2. CDR3 length: 14 amino acids. Germline V gene sequence: CDR1 LNHDA, CDR2 SQIVND (reference sequence). V trimming: 5 bases; J trimming: 4 bases; junction bases outside the gene matches: 2. The CDR3 DNA is TGTGCCAGTAGTCTAGCGGGGGGGCTAGAGACCCAGTACTTC. Translated, it gives CASSLAGGLETQYF.

This chain links TRBV12-5 with TRBJ1-2; weak D call: TRBD1 (5 bases). The CDR3 sequence is 15 residues long. CDR1 LGHNT and CDR2 FRNRAP come from the germline V gene. Trimming took 5 bases from V and 5 from J, leaving 18 bases between them. CDR3 nucleotides: TGTGCTAGTGGTCCACCAGGGTGGCACCCTTATGGCTACACCTTC. It encodes CASGPPGWHPYGYTF.

The CDR3 region has the DNA TGTGCCAGCAGTAGACAGGCGGCCTATGGCTACACCTTC. Amino acid sequence: CASSRQAAYGYTF. The chain is built from TRBV6-2 or TRBV6-3 and TRBJ1-2, with a weak D call TRBD1 (6 bases). The CDR3 has 13 amino acids. Per germline, CDR1 MNHEY and CDR2 SVGEGT. V was pared by 5 bases and J by 4 bases, with 11 bases between.

This clone was seen more than once but under ten times. The chain couples TRBV7-2 to TRBJ1-3; 7 bases are a match to TRBD1. The germline gives CDR1 SGHTA, CDR2 FQGNSA. J gave up 5 bases and V 5 bases, and 3 bases lay outside the gene matches. The CDR3 has 13 amino acids. Here the CDR3 DNA reads TGTGCCAGCAGCGCACAGGGGAGAAACACCATATATTTT. It is translated as CASSAQGRNTIYF.

This clone has more than one count but fewer than ten. The CDR3 DNA sequence: TGTGCCAGCTCACCGACCAGACAGGGGGATGGCTACACCTTC. It encodes CASSPTRQGDGYTF. This chain connects TRBV18 to TRBJ1-2; 9 nucleotides agree with TRBD1. CDR3 length equals 14 residues. With 3 bases clipped from V and 6 bases from J, the junction kept 5 bases outside the gene matches. CDR1 and CDR2 (germline): KGHSH, LQKENI.

The count of this clone is one. V is TRBV24-1 and J is TRBJ2-2; TRBD1 might be the D (6 bases). V was trimmed by 0 bases and J by 4 bases, leaving 23 bases between them. The CDR3 sequence is 20 residues long. Germline lookup yields CDR1 KGHDR and CDR2 SFDVKD. CDR3 amino acids: CATSDLWGIQGMMSTGELFF. The CDR3 DNA reads as TGTGCCACCAGTGATTTGTGGGGTATACAGGGAATGATGAGCACCGGGGAGCTGTTTTTT.

J is TRBJ2-7 and V is TRBV18, with 9 positions matching TRBD2. CDR3 length: 18 residues. J gave up 0 bases and V 0 bases, and 9 bases lay outside the gene matches. The germline V gene has CDR1 KGHSH and CDR2 LQKENI. The CDR3 spells CASSPPSGGYLRSYEQYF. For the CDR3, the DNA is TGTGCCAGCTCACCACCTAGCGGGGGTTACCTCCGCTCCTACGAGCAGTACTTC.

The CDR3: CASSKDRKEESYGYTF. The CDR3 bases are TGTGCCAGCAGCAAGGACAGAAAGGAAGAAAGCTATGGCTACACCTTC. V usage is TRBV21-1 and J usage is TRBJ1-2; the DNA was not compared with TRBD1, the D call given in the table. TRBV21-1 is classified as a pseudogene. The CDR3 consists of 16 residues.

Here the CDR3 DNA reads TGTGCCAGCAGCGACCCAATAAGGGCAGGGCCGGGCACCGGGGAGCTGTTTTTT. Translated, it gives CASSDPIRAGPGTGELFF. The gene calls are TRBV5-4 and TRBJ2-2; D is possibly TRBD1 (5 bases). The V end lost 4 bases, the J end lost 4 bases, and 23 bases lay between the germline ends. The CDR3 loop spans 18 amino acids. Germline assignment: CDR1 SGHNT and CDR2 YYREEE (reference sequence).

The chain is built from TRBV12-5 and TRBJ1-5; 8 bases are a match to TRBD1. CDR3 length equals 13 residues. Germline CDR1 is LGHNT and CDR2 is FRNRAP. V lost 4 bases, J lost 4 bases, and 0 bases stayed unmatched. CDR3 region: CASGWTGNQPQHF. DNA of the CDR3: TGTGCTAGTGGTTGGACAGGGAATCAGCCCCAGCATTTT.